This TCR beta chain came from a study of blood T cell repertoires in COVID-19. Germline CDR1 LNHDA, CDR2 SQIVND (reference sequence). J lost 6 bases, V lost 5 bases, and 5 bases had no gene match. This CDR3 is 13 amino acids long. Allocation to cohorts depended on clinical history reported by the participants. Method: immunoSEQ multiplex PCR; TCRdb's copy keeps in-frame clones and lacks some. The sample has some 330,000 clones; less than 90% are singletons. This chain connects TRBV19 to TRBJ1-2; 8 nucleotides line up with TRBD1. Material for sequencing was PBMCs or T cells enriched from blood (not recorded which). The sequence came from a woman in her 50s who had recovered from COVID-19. CDR3 region: CASSFLGQDGYTF. As DNA, the CDR3 is TGTGCCAGTAGTTTTCTGGGACAGGATGGCTACACCTTC.